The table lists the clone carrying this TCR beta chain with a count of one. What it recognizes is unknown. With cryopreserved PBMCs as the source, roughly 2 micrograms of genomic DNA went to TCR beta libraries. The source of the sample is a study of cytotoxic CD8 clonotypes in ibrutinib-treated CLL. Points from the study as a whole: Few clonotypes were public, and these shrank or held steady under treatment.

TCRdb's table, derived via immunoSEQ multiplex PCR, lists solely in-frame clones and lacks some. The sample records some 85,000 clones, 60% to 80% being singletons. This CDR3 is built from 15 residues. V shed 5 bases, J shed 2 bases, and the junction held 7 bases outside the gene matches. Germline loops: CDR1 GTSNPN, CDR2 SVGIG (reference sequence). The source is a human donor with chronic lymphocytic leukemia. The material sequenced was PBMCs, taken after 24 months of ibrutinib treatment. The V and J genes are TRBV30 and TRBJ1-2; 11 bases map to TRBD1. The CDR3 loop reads CAWGRGTGGNYGYTF. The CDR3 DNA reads TGTGCCTGGGGTCGTGGGACAGGGGGAAACTATGGCTACACCTTC.